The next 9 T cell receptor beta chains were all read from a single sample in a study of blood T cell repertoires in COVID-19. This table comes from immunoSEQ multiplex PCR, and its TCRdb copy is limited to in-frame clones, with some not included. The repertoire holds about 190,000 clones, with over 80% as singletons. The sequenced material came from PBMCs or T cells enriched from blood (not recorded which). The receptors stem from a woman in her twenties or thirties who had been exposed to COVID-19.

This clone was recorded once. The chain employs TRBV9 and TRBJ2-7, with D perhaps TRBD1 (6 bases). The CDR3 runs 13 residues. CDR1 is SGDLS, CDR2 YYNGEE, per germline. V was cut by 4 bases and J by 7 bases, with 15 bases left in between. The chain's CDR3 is CASSPGTLHEQYF. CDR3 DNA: TGTGCCAGCAGCCCCGGGACACTCCATGAGCAGTACTTC.

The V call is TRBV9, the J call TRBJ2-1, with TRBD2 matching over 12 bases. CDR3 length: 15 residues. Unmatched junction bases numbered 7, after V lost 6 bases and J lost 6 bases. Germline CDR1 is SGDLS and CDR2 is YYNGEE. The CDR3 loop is CASNLLAGGINEQFF. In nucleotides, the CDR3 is TGTGCCAGCAACCTCCTAGCGGGGGGGATCAATGAGCAGTTCTTC.

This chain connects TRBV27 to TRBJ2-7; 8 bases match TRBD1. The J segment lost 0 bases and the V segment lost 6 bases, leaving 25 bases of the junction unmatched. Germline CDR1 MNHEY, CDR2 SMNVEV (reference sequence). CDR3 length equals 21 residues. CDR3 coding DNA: TGTGCCAGCAGGGTGGGCCGTTGTGTCAGGGGGCGCCGCATCGCCTCCTACGAGCAGTACTTC. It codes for CASRVGRCVRGRRIASYEQYF.

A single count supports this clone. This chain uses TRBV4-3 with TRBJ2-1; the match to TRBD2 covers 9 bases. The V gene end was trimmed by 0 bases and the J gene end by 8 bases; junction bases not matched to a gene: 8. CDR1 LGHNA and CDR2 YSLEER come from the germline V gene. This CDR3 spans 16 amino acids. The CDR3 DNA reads TGCGCCAGCAGCCAAGACGTAATAGCGGGGGTGGATGAGCAGTTCTTC. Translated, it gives CASSQDVIAGVDEQFF.

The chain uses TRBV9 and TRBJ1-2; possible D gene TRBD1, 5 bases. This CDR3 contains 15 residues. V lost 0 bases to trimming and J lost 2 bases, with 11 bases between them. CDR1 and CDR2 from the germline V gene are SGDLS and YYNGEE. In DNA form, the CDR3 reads TGTGCCAGCAGCGTAGGGGGCCTACAAAACTATGGCTACACCTTC. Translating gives CASSVGGLQNYGYTF.

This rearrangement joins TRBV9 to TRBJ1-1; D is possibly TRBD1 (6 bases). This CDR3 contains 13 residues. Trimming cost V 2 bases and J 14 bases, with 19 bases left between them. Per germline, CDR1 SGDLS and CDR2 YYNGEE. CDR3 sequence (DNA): TGTGCCAGCAGCGTGGTGGACGGGACACCCGTATTCTTT. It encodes CASSVVDGTPVFF.

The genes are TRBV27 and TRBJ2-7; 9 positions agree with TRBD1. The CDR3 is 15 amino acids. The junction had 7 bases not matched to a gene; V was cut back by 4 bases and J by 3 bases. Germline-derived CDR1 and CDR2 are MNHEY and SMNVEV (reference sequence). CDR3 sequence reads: CASSWGQGPHYEQYF. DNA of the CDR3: TGTGCCAGCAGTTGGGGACAGGGCCCTCACTACGAGCAGTACTTC.

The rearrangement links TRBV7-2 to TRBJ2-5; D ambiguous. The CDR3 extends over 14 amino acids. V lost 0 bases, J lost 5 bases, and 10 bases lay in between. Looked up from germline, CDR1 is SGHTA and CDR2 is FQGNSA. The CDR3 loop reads CASSLAGAPETQYF. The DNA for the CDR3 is TGTGCCAGCAGCTTAGCCGGAGCGCCGGAGACCCAGTACTTC. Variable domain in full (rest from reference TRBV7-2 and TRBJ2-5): GAGVSQSPSNKVTEKGKDVELRCDPISGHTALYWYRQSLGQGLEFLIYFQGNSAPDKSGLPSDRFSAERTGGSVSTLTIQRTQQEDSAVYLCASSLAGAPETQYFGPGTRLLVL.

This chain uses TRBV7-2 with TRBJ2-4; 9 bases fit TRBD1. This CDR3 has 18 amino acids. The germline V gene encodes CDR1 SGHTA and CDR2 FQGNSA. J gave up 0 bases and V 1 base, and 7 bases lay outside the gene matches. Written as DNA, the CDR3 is TGTGCCAGCAGCTTAGGCCGGAGACAGGGGGTAGCCAAAAACATTCAGTACTTC. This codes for CASSLGRRQGVAKNIQYF.